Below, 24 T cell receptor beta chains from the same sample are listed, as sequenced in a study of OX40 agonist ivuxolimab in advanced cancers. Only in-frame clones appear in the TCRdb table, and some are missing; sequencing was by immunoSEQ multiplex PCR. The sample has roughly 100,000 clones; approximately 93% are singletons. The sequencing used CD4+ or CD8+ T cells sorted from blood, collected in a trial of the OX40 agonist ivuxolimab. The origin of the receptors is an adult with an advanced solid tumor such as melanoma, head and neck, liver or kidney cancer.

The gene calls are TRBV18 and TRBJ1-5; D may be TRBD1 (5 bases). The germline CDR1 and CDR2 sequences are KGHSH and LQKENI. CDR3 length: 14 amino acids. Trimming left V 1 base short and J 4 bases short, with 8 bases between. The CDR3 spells CASSPLRENQPQHF. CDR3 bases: TGTGCCAGCTCACCACTCAGGGAAAATCAGCCCCAGCATTTT.

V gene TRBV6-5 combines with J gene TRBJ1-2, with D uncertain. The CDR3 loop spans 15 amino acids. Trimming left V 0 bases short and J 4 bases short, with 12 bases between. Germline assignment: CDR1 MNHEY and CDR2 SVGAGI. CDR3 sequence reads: CASSYSFGNVYGYTF. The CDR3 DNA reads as TGTGCCAGCAGTTACTCGTTCGGAAACGTCTATGGCTACACCTTC.

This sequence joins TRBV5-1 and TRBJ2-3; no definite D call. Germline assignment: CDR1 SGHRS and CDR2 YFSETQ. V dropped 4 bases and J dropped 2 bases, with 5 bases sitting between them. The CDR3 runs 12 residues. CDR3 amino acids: CASSPPTDTQYF. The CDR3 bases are TGCGCCAGCAGCCCCCCCACAGATACGCAGTATTTT.

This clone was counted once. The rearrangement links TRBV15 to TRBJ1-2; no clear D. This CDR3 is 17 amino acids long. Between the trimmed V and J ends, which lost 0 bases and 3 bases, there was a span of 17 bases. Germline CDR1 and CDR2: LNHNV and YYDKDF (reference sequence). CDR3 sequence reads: CATSRDKTHRRDYGYTF. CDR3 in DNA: TGTGCCACCAGCAGAGATAAGACACACCGAAGGGACTATGGCTACACCTTC.

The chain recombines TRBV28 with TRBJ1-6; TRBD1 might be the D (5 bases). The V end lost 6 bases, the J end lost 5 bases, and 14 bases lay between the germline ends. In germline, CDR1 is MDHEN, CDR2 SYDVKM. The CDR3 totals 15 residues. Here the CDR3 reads CASSSIWGNNSPLHF. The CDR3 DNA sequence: TGTGCCAGCAGCTCCATTTGGGGCAATAATTCACCCCTCCACTTT.

CDR3 sequence reads: CASSPPTFGLVRVEQFF. The CDR3 nucleotides read TGTGCCAGCAGCCCACCTACATTTGGACTAGTTAGGGTTGAGCAGTTCTTC. The V gene is TRBV7-9, the J gene TRBJ2-1, with 7 bases fitting TRBD2. The germline V gene has CDR1 SEHNR and CDR2 FQNEAQ (reference sequence). The length of the CDR3 is 17 residues. The J segment lost 9 bases and the V segment lost 5 bases, leaving 19 bases of the junction unmatched.

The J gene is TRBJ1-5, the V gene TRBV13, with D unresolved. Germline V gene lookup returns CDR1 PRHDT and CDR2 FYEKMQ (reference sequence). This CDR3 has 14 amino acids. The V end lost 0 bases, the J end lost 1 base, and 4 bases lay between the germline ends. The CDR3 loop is CASSLGRSNQPQHF. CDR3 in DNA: TGTGCCAGCAGCTTAGGCCGGAGCAATCAGCCCCAGCATTTT.

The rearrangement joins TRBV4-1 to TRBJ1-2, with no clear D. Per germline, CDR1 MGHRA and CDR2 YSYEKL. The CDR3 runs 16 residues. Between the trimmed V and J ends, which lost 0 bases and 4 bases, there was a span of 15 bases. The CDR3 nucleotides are TGCGCCAGCAGCCAAGAAACCTACGGAACAGTCTATGGCTACACCTTC. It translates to CASSQETYGTVYGYTF.

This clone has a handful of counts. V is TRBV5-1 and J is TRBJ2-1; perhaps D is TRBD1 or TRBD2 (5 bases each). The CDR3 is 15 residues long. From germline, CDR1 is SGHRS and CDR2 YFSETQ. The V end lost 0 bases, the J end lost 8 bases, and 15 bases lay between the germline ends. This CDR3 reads CASSLETTRGDEQFF. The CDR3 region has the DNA TGCGCCAGCAGCTTGGAAACTACCCGGGGCGATGAGCAGTTCTTC.

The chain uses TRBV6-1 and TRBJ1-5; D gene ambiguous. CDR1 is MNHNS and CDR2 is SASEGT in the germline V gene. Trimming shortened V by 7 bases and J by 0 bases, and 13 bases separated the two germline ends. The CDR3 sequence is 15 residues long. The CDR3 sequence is CASKVGSHSNQPQHF. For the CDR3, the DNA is TGTGCCAGCAAGGTGGGGAGCCATAGCAATCAGCCCCAGCATTTT.

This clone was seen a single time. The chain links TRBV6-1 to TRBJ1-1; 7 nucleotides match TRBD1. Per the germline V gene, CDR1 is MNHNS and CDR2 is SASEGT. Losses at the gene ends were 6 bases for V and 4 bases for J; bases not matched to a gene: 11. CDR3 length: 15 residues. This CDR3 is CASRPDRDGRTEAFF. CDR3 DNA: TGTGCCAGCAGACCCGACAGGGATGGGCGCACTGAAGCTTTCTTT.

CDR3 DNA: TGTGCCTGGAACTTAGTGGCCACCGGGGAGCTGTTTTTT. Amino acid sequence: CAWNLVATGELFF. V gene TRBV30 combines with J gene TRBJ2-2; D not certain. This CDR3 contains 13 residues. CDR1 and CDR2 from the germline V gene are GTSNPN and SVGIG (reference sequence). Between the trimmed V and J ends, which lost 4 bases and 4 bases, there was a span of 10 bases.

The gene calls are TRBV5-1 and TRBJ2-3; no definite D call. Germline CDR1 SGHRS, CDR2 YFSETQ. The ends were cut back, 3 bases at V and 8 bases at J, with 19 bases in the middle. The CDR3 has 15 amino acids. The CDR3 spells CASSSQYASAVTQYF. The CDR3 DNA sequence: TGCGCCAGCAGCTCCCAGTACGCGTCGGCAGTTACGCAGTATTTT. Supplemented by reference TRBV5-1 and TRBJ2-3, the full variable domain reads KAGVTQTPRYLIKTRGQQVTLSCSPISGHRSVSWYQQTPGQGLQFLFEYFSETQRNKGNFPGRFSGRQFSNSRSEMNVSTLELGDSALYLCASSSQYASAVTQYFGPGTRLTVL.

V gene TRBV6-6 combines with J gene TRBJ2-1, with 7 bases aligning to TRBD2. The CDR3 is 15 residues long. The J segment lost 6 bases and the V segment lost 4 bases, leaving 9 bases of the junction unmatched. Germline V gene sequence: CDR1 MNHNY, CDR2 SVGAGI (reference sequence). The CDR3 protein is CASSSGTIRPNEQFF. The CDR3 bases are TGTGCCAGCAGTTCCGGGACTATCCGTCCCAATGAGCAGTTCTTC.

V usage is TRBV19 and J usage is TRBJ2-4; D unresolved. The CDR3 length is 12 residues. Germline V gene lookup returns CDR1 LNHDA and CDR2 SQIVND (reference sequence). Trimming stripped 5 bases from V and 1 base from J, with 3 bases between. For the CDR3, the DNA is TGTGCCAGTAGTCGGGCCAAAAACATTCAGTACTTC. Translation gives CASSRAKNIQYF.

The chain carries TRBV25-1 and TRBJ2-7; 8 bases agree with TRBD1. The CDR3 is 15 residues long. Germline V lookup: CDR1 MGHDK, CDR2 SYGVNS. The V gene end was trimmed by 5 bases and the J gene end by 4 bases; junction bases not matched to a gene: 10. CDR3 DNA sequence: TGTGCCAGCAGTCTCCTGAAGACAGGGGCGTACGAGCAGTACTTC. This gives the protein CASSLLKTGAYEQYF.

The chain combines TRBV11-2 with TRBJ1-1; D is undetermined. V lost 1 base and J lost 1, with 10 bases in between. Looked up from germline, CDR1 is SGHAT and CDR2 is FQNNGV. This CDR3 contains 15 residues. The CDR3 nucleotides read TGTGCCAGCAGCTTAGGGCCAGTCCCGAACACTGAAGCTTTCTTT. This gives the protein CASSLGPVPNTEAFF.

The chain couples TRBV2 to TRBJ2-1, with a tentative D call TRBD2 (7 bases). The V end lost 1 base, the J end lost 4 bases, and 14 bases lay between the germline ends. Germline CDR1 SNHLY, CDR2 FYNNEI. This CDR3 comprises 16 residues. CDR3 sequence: CASSEGVAGAYNEQFF. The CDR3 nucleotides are TGTGCCAGCAGTGAAGGGGTTGCGGGGGCTTACAATGAGCAGTTCTTC.

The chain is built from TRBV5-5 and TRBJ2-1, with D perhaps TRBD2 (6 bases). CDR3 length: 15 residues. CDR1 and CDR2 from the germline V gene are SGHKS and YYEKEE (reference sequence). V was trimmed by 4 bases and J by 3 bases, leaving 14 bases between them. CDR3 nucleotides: TGTGCCAGCAGCCCCGGTGGAGGGCTCTACAATGAGCAGTTCTTC. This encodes CASSPGGGLYNEQFF.

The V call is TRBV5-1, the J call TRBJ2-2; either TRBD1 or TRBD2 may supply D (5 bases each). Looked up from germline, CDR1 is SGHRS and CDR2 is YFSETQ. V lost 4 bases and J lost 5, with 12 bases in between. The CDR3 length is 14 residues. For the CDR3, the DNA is TGCGCCAGCAGCCCGGGGCCGTTGACCGGGGAGCTGTTTTTT. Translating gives CASSPGPLTGELFF.

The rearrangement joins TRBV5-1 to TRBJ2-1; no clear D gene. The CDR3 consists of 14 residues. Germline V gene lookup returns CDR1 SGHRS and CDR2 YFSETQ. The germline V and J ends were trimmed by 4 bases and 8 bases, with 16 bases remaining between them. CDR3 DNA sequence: TGCGCCAGCAGCCCGGGCCAAATTGGGGATGAGCAGTTCTTC. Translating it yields CASSPGQIGDEQFF.

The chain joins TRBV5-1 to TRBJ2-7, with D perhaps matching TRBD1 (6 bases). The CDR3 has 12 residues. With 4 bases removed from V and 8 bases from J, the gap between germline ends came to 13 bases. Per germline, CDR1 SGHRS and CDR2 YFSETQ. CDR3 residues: CASSRDIQKQYF. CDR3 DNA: TGCGCCAGCAGCCGGGACATACAGAAGCAGTACTTC.

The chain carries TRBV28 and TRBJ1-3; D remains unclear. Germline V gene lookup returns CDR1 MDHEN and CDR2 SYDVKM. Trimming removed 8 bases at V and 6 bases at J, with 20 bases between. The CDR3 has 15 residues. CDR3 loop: CASHSIGEGINTIYF. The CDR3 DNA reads TGTGCCAGCCATTCGATTGGGGAGGGAATAAACACCATATATTTT.

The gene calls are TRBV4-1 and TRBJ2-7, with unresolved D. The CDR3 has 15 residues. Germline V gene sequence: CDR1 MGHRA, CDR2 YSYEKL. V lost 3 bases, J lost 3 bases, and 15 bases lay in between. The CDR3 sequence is CASSHPGPVGYEQYF. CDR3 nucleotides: TGCGCCAGCAGCCACCCCGGCCCAGTAGGCTACGAGCAGTACTTC.